Listed below are T cell receptor beta chains from one sample, sequenced in a study of blood T cell repertoires in COVID-19. Generated by immunoSEQ multiplex PCR, the TCRdb table keeps only in-frame clones and is missing some. The table records approximately 93,000 clones, around 67% of them present only once. Sequencing used peripheral blood. Receptors originate from a man in his sixties or seventies with COVID-19, enrolled during active disease. CDR3s include the opening cysteine and the closing phenylalanine or tryptophan.

len	v_gene	j_gene	CDR3aa
12	TRBV25-1	TRBJ1-4	CASHGPDEKLFF
16	TRBV30	TRBJ2-7	CTWSEQWGVDLREQYF
17	TRBV2	TRBJ2-3	CASTQGYLADSTDTQYF
14	TRBV9	TRBJ1-1	CASSVESMNTEAFF
13	TRBV15	TRBJ2-2	CATSAGRTGELFF
14	TRBV27	TRBJ1-3	CASSPDRPGNTIYF
16	TRBV6-2/TRBV6-3	TRBJ1-3	CASSYPGTLSGNTIYF
18	TRBV18	TRBJ2-1	CASSPPSYGTSEQGEQFF
15	TRBV18	TRBJ1-6	CASSTNQGNNSPLHF
17	TRBV5-1	TRBJ2-1	CASSLGRASGTYNEQFF
14	TRBV28	TRBJ2-7	CASRTSGKTYEQYF
18	TRBV5-4	TRBJ2-3	CASSLGLAGGGIADTQYF
14	TRBV5-1	TRBJ2-7	CASSPDRPPYEQYF